The clone carrying this T cell receptor beta chain was observed a handful of times. Its antigen is unidentified. TCRdb analysed the PCR reads with MiXCR anew, one entry per CDR3 protein. The sample records 400,000 to 600,000 distinct CDR3 sequences, approximately 25% being singletons. The sample is drawn from a study of molecular identifiers for immune sequencing clone quantification. The CDR3 covers 14 residues. The V and J ends lost 5 bases and 4 bases respectively, with 13 bases between them. CDR1 is LNHDA, CDR2 SQIVND, per germline (reference sequence). Study results and caveats: Spiked TCR RNA from one Jurkat cell reportedly showed up when mixed among one million naive cells.

The clonotype originates from a human donor in good health. Some libraries in this study had Jurkat cell RNA spiked in. The sample was naive CD8+ T cells from blood, with Jurkat cell RNA spiked in. The subset is: FACS-sorted CD8+CD4-CCR7+CD45RA+ naive T cells. V usage is TRBV19 and J usage is TRBJ2-3; a weak D match, TRBD2 (6 bases). This CDR3 reads CASSEDGGPDTQYF. CDR3 in DNA: TGTGCCAGTAGTGAGGACGGGGGTCCAGATACGCAGTATTTT.